This TCR beta chain was sequenced during a study of blood T cell repertoires in COVID-19 (dated by TCRdb to 2018 to 2021). Background for the entire study: The collaborator samples originated in the United States, Italy and Spain and spanned the acute and convalescent phases of COVID-19. Where available, HLA class I and class II types were obtained from metadata supplied by the sample provider rather than from assay-based typing. Samples came from the ongoing ImmuneRACE study (first 160 participants) plus 1,254 subjects from 6 global collaborators. The repertoires were made available in a free public database intended to serve as a resource for research on the immune response to SARS-CoV-2. A de-identified subject ID, COVID-19 status, age in years and sex were almost always included in the sample metadata. The prospective study material was composed of cDNA or gDNA derived from T cells, B-cell-depleted T cells, or PBMCs. The dataset comprised deeply sampled blood TCRbeta repertoires from subjects exposed to, actively infected with, or recovered from COVID-19.

Overall study outcomes, separate from this receptor: How much clinical and demographic metadata was included differed by source and by participant, and the metadata was provided uncurated.

Its CDR3 holds 14 amino acids, cysteine through phenylalanine. Only CDR3 DNA remains: 42 bases, in frame from the first base. Via the germline V gene, CDR1 is SGHTA and CDR2 FQGNSA. Relative to germline, V is 2 bases shorter and J is 6 bases shorter, with 11 bases between their ends. A remark on this clone: The antigen this receptor binds is unknown. The sample holds no much larger clone one base away, and base qualities are not on file. Other DNA sequences in the same sample also yield this CDR3.

Each collaborating institution followed its own protocols to collect whole blood in K2EDTA tubes. Collaborator samples were shipped for TCRbeta analysis as frozen whole blood, isolated PBMCs, or DNA extracted from either sample type. TCRbeta CDR3 regions were amplified from genomic DNA by means of the immunoSEQ Assay, a bias-controlled multiplex PCR. Turning to the authors' computational methods: Within the assay, amplification of reference gene primers was used to estimate how many nucleated cells each sample contained. Sequence reads were collapsed and filtered to measure the absolute abundance of every unique TCRbeta CDR3 rearrangement. Productive Simpson clonality was computed per sample as the square root of Simpson's diversity index over productive rearrangements. In its TCRdb copy, this immuneACCESS table keeps in-frame sequences only and misses some clones. Where compared with another copy, unresolved V genes explain less than half of these, and the others have no known cause. V and J calls plus clone size are reproduced from that table; the DNA served to infer D and trimming. This sample has under 250,000 clones in its table, and 80% to 85% of those were observed once. The ten largest clones add up to roughly 27% of the sample.

Sequenced: peripheral blood. The chain uses TRBV7-2 and TRBJ2-1; a tentative D call is TRBD2 (6 bases match). The clonotype was recovered from a middle-aged man with acute or convalescent COVID-19. CDR3 sequence: CASSLYSGGNEQFF. The DNA sequence is TGTGCCAGCAGCTTATATAGCGGTGGCAATGAGCAGTTCTTC.